The 25 T cell receptor beta chains below come from one sample, sequenced in a study of low-dose radiotherapy and immunotherapy resistance in tumors. Stated time point: before trial treatment. cDNA synthesis used a TRAV/TRBV-specific primer set for both chains. Both a constant-region primer and a V-primer adapter served to amplify TCRs across 20 to 25 PCR cycles. TCRdb reprocessed the reads with MiXCR, giving one entry per CDR3 protein. The sample includes tens of thousands of distinct CDR3 sequences, 25% to 40% of them seen just once. The sequences come from PBMCs, collected before treatment. These receptor sequences come from a male donor with gallbladder cancer.

This clonotype was seen repeatedly, ten times or more. The genes are TRBV5-1 and TRBJ1-1; D gene unclear. V lost 0 bases and J 4 bases, leaving 7 bases between the germline ends. This CDR3 is 13 amino acids long. Germline CDR1 is SGHRS and CDR2 is YFSETQ. In DNA, the CDR3 is TGCGCCAGCAGCTTGGCAGAGTCCACTGAAGCTTTCTTT. It yields the protein CASSLAESTEAFF.

This clonotype has at least ten counts. This chain uses TRBV4-2 with TRBJ2-7; 13 nucleotides agree with TRBD2. CDR1 and CDR2 from the germline V gene are LGHNA and YNFKEQ. J lost 4 bases, V lost 2 bases, and 5 bases had no gene match. This CDR3 region has 16 residues. CDR3 nucleotides: TGTGCCAGCAGCCAACTTATGGGACTAGCGGGGTACGAGCAGTACTTC. This translates into CASSQLMGLAGYEQYF.

This clonotype has a count of ten or more. V is TRBV27 and J is TRBJ2-5; 10 nucleotides match TRBD2. The CDR3 has 14 residues. The germline gives CDR1 MNHEY, CDR2 SMNVEV (reference sequence). V lost 7 bases and J lost 0; bases outside the gene matches: 2. CDR3 sequence: CASTTSGDQETQYF. CDR3 DNA: TGTGCCAGCACAACTAGCGGGGACCAAGAGACCCAGTACTTC.

CDR3 sequence reads: CASSVAQGSTEAFF. For the CDR3, the DNA is TGTGCCAGCAGTGTGGCCCAGGGGAGCACTGAAGCTTTCTTT. The genes are TRBV25-1 and TRBJ1-1, with D perhaps TRBD1 (6 bases). The CDR3 consists of 14 residues. Germline loops: CDR1 MGHDK, CDR2 SYGVNS. V was trimmed by 4 bases and J by 4 bases, leaving 13 bases between them.

This clonotype was detected many times. This rearrangement joins TRBV9 to TRBJ2-5; D is unresolved. CDR1 SGDLS and CDR2 YYNGEE come from the germline V gene. V lost 3 bases and J lost 1, with 10 bases in between. This CDR3 is 14 amino acids long. The chain's CDR3 is CASSARNTQETQYF. The CDR3 DNA reads as TGTGCCAGCAGCGCCCGGAACACCCAAGAGACCCAGTACTTC. Drawing the rest from reference TRBV9 and TRBJ2-5, the complete variable domain is DSGVTQTPKHLITATGQRVTLRCSPRSGDLSVYWYQQSLDQGLQFLIQYYNGEERAKGNILERFSAQQFPDLHSELNLSSLELGDSALYFCASSARNTQETQYFGPGTRLLVL.

This clonotype was seen many times. In nucleotides, the CDR3 is TGTGCCTGGAGTGGTGGTGGGAATCAGCCCCAGCATTTT. This translates into CAWSGGGNQPQHF. The chain joins TRBV30 to TRBJ1-5; D is unresolved. Germline loops: CDR1 GTSNPN, CDR2 SVGIG (reference sequence). This CDR3 is 13 amino acids long. V lost 1 base and J lost 4, with 8 bases in between.

At least ten counts were recorded for this clonotype. Written as DNA, the CDR3 is TGTGCCAGCAGTGAAGTTGGGGGTGCTAGCACAGATACGCAGTATTTT. It specifies CASSEVGGASTDTQYF. The V and J genes are TRBV2 and TRBJ2-3; D possibly uses TRBD1 or TRBD2 (5 bases each). The CDR3 totals 16 residues. Germline CDR1 and CDR2: SNHLY and FYNNEI. V was cut by 1 base and J by 0 bases, with 11 bases left in between.

This clonotype has more than one count but fewer than ten. The chain is built from TRBV7-8 and TRBJ2-2; tentatively, D is TRBD2 (6 bases). This CDR3 region has 16 residues. Trimming pared 5 bases from V and 1 base from J, leaving 14 bases between. CDR1 and CDR2 (germline): SGHVS, FQNEAQ. The CDR3 DNA follows: TGTGCCAGCAGCCCATTACTAGCAGGGAACACCGGGGAGCTGTTTTTT. It specifies CASSPLLAGNTGELFF.

The chain has TRBV27 and TRBJ2-2, with D perhaps matching TRBD2 (6 bases). Trimming shortened V by 7 bases and J by 6 bases, and 12 bases separated the two germline ends. The germline gives CDR1 MNHEY, CDR2 SMNVEV (reference sequence). This CDR3 has 13 residues. Here the CDR3 reads CASNFPGAGELFF. CDR3 bases: TGTGCCAGCAACTTTCCGGGGGCCGGGGAGCTGTTTTTT.

A few counts support this clonotype. This sequence joins TRBV19 and TRBJ1-1, with D hard to call. V lost 3 bases and J 7 bases, leaving 15 bases between the germline ends. CDR1 is LNHDA, CDR2 SQIVND, per germline (reference sequence). The CDR3 covers 14 residues. The CDR3 loop is CASSILGGVREAFF. The CDR3 nucleotides are TGTGCCAGTAGTATCCTAGGCGGGGTTCGTGAAGCTTTCTTT.

By its share, this clonotype is medium-sized. The chain has TRBV29-1 and TRBJ2-7; TRBD1 agrees at 10 bases. Germline V gives CDR1 SQVTM, CDR2 ANQGSEA. The CDR3 is 13 residues long. With 7 bases clipped from V and 4 bases from J, the junction kept 7 bases outside the gene matches. CDR3 bases: TGCAGCGCCCTGACAGGGGGCGGGTACGAGCAGTACTTC. Amino acids: CSALTGGGYEQYF.

In this sample, this clonotype turned up many times. The rearrangement links TRBV25-1 to TRBJ2-1; D not certain. Germline V gene data show CDR1 as MGHDK and CDR2 as SYGVNS. The CDR3 totals 15 residues. Trimming removed 2 bases at V and 8 bases at J, with 16 bases between. The CDR3 reads CASSESGILGHEQFF. CDR3 bases: TGTGCCAGCAGTGAAAGTGGAATCCTTGGGCATGAGCAGTTCTTC.

CDR3 bases: TGTGCCTGGGTGGTGAGGGGGGGGAGAGCTGAAGCTTTCTTT. Translating gives CAWVVRGGRAEAFF. The chain uses TRBV30 and TRBJ1-1, with D perhaps matching TRBD1 (6 bases). Germline CDR1 reads GTSNPN; CDR2 reads SVGIG (reference sequence). The CDR3 contains 14 residues. V lost 5 bases to trimming and J lost 6 bases, with 19 bases between them.

With respect to this clonotype: A far larger clone is off by one base, so a read error is likely. The chain uses TRBV28 and TRBJ2-7, with D tentatively TRBD1 or TRBD2 (5 bases each). V lost 6 bases and J 7 bases, leaving 25 bases between the germline ends. Germline assignment: CDR1 MDHEN and CDR2 SYDVKM. The CDR3 length is 16 residues. DNA of the CDR3: TGTGCCAGCAGGGGGCTAGCAGCAAGCTCCTACAATGAGCAGTACTTC. Encoded protein: CASRGLAASSYNEQYF.

The chain uses TRBV28 and TRBJ2-7; 9 bases fit TRBD2. The CDR3 covers 15 residues. V trimming: 5 bases; J trimming: 4 bases; junction bases outside the gene matches: 9. The germline CDR1 and CDR2 sequences are MDHEN and SYDVKM. DNA for the CDR3: TGTGCCAGCAGTGTCACCGGGACTAGCTGGTACGAGCAGTACTTC. The encoded protein is CASSVTGTSWYEQYF.

The rearrangement joins TRBV5-1 to TRBJ1-6, with 11 bases identical to TRBD1. The CDR3 contains 16 residues. CDR1 SGHRS and CDR2 YFSETQ come from the germline V gene. Trimming removed 4 bases from V and 9 bases from J; junction bases left unmatched: 9. CDR3 loop: CASSPTRGQGGSPLHF. Written as DNA, the CDR3 is TGCGCCAGCAGCCCGACCCGGGGACAGGGGGGTTCACCCCTCCACTTT. Complete variable domain (other parts from reference TRBV5-1 and TRBJ1-6): KAGVTQTPRYLIKTRGQQVTLSCSPISGHRSVSWYQQTPGQGLQFLFEYFSETQRNKGNFPGRFSGRQFSNSRSEMNVSTLELGDSALYLCASSPTRGQGGSPLHFGNGTRLTVT.

The table lists this clonotype with a few counts. The chain uses TRBV12-3 or TRBV12-4 and TRBJ2-3; D not resolved. V dropped 2 bases and J dropped 2 bases, with 8 bases sitting between them. The CDR3 spans 14 residues. The CDR3 bases are TGTGCCAGCAGTTTAAATCTTGACACAGATACGCAGTATTTT. This translates into CASSLNLDTDTQYF.

A word on this clonotype: With only one base between it and a far larger clone, this is likely a read error. This chain uses TRBV28 with TRBJ2-1; D ambiguous. Germline V gene data show CDR1 as MDHEN and CDR2 as SYDVKM. The CDR3 consists of 15 residues. The CDR3 sequence: CASRKDIGSFNEQFF. Written as DNA, the CDR3 is TGTGCCAGCAGGAAAGACATTGGGTCCTTCAATGAGCAGTTCTTC.

This clonotype was found many times. The rearrangement links TRBV7-3 to TRBJ2-2; 7 nucleotides match TRBD1. Losses at the gene ends were 3 bases for V and 0 bases for J; bases not matched to a gene: 1. Germline V gene lookup returns CDR1 SGHTA and CDR2 FQGTGA. The CDR3 loop spans 15 amino acids. The CDR3 here is CASSFGTANTGELFF. DNA of the CDR3: TGTGCCAGCAGCTTCGGGACAGCGAACACCGGGGAGCTGTTTTTT. Drawing the rest from reference TRBV7-3 and TRBJ2-2, the complete variable domain is GAGVSQTPSNKVTEKGKYVELRCDPISGHTALYWYRQSLGQGPEFLIYFQGTGAADDSGLPNDRFFAVRPEGSVSTLKIQRTERGDSAVYLCASSFGTANTGELFFGEGSRLTVL.

At least ten counts were recorded for this clonotype. This chain connects TRBV7-8 to TRBJ2-5; either TRBD1 or TRBD2 may fit D (5 bases each). Germline lookup yields CDR1 SGHVS and CDR2 FQNEAQ. The germline V and J ends were trimmed by 4 bases and 5 bases, with 11 bases remaining between them. The CDR3 contains 13 residues. The CDR3: CASSSGLRETQYF. DNA for the CDR3: TGTGCCAGCAGCTCGGGGCTCCGGGAGACCCAGTACTTC.

This clonotype was found many times. The chain recombines TRBV11-2 with TRBJ2-7; 7 bases align to TRBD2. The CDR3 contains 15 residues. Germline values: CDR1 SGHAT, CDR2 FQNNGV. Trimming took 0 bases from V and 1 from J; bases not matched to a gene: 3. The CDR3 nucleotides are TGTGCCAGCAGCTTAGACGGGGAGGGGTCCTACGAGCAGTACTTC. Protein: CASSLDGEGSYEQYF.

The rearrangement uses TRBV6-5 and TRBJ1-3, with unresolved D. Germline-derived CDR1 and CDR2 are MNHEY and SVGAGI. The CDR3 has 16 residues. The germline V and J ends were trimmed by 0 bases and 0 bases, with 9 bases remaining between them. The CDR3 reads CASSYSWSDSGNTIYF. Here the CDR3 DNA reads TGTGCCAGCAGTTACTCTTGGAGTGACTCTGGAAACACCATATATTTT.

This clonotype came up many times. The gene calls are TRBV12-3 or TRBV12-4 and TRBJ2-2, with 7 bases aligning to TRBD1. The CDR3 extends over 15 amino acids. With V trimmed by 6 bases and J by 7 bases, 11 bases remained unmatched. The CDR3 loop is CASSLLGGTFGELFF. The CDR3, as DNA: TGTGCCAGCAGCCTCTTAGGGGGCACTTTCGGGGAGCTGTTTTTT.

This clonotype has at least ten counts. As DNA, the CDR3 is TGCGCCAGCAGCCCAGGACTAGCGGGGGGTTTCTACAATGAGCAGTTCTTC. Amino acid sequence: CASSPGLAGGFYNEQFF. The chain has TRBV5-1 and TRBJ2-1; 14 bases are shared with TRBD2. The CDR3 runs 17 residues. V lost 4 bases and J lost 3; bases outside the gene matches: 6. Germline V lookup: CDR1 SGHRS, CDR2 YFSETQ.

This sequence joins TRBV29-1 and TRBJ2-1; 7 nucleotides agree with TRBD1. Trimming took 7 bases from V and 7 from J; bases not matched to a gene: 4. There are 11 residues in the CDR3. Germline V CDR1 and CDR2: SQVTM, ANQGSEA. CDR3 bases: TGCAGCGGTAACAGGGGAAATGAGCAGTTCTTC. It is translated as CSGNRGNEQFF.